This T cell receptor beta chain is drawn from a study of cytomegalovirus exposure and HLA in healthy donors. This CDR3 is 20 amino acids long. After removal of 1 base from V and 0 bases from J, the junction contained 15 bases not matched to a gene. Germline CDR1 reads LGHNA; CDR2 reads YSLEER. PCR involved 60 Vbeta and 13 Jbeta primers. Measured with immunoSEQ multiplex PCR; TCRdb has only the in-frame clones, and not every one. The data show approximately 68,000 clones, and the top ten clones hold around 7.5%. The chain joins TRBV4-3 to TRBJ2-7; 10 positions agree with TRBD2. Specimen: PBMCs. The receptor was derived from a female donor in good health and CMV-seropositive. The chain's CDR3 is CASSQGSHLGTSVNSYEQYF. CDR3 DNA: TGCGCCAGCAGCCAAGGATCCCATCTCGGGACTAGCGTAAACTCCTACGAGCAGTACTTC.